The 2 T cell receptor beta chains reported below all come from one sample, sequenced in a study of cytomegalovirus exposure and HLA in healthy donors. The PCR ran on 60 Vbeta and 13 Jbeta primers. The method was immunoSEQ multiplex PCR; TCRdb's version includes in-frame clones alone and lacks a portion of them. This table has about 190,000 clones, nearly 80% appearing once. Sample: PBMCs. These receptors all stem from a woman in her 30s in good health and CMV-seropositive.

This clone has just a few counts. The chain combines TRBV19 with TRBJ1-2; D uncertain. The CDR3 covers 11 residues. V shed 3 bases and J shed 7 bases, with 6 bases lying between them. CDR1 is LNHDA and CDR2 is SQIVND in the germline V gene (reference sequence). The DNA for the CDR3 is TGTGCCAGTAGTATCTCTAGTGGCTACACCTTC. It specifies CASSISSGYTF.

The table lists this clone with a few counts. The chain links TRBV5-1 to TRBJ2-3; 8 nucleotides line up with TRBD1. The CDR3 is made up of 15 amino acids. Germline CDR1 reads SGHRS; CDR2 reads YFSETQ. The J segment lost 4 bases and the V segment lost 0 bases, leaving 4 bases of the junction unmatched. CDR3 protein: CASSLGQGIADTQYF. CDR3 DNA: TGCGCCAGCAGCTTGGGACAGGGGATCGCAGATACGCAGTATTTT.